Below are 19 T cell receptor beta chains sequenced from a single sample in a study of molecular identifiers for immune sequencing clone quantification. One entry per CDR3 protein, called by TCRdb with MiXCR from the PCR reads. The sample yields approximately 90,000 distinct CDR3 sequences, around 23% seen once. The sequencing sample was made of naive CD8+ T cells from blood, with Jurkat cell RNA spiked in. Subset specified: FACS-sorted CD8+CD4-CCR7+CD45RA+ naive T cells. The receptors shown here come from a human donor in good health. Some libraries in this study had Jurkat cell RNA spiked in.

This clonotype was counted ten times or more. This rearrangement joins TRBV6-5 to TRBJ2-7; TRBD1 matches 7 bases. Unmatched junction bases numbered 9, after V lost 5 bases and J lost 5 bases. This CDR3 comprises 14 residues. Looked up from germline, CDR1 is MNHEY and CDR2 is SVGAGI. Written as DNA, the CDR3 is TGTGCCAGCAGTAGTCAGGGGGTTTTCGACGAGCAGTACTTC. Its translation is CASSSQGVFDEQYF.

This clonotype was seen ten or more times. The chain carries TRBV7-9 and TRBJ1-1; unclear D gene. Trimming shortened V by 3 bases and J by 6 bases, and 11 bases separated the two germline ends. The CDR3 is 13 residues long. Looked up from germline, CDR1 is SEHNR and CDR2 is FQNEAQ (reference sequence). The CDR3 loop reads CASSLLGIPEAFF. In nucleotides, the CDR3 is TGTGCCAGCAGCTTGTTAGGGATCCCTGAAGCTTTCTTT.

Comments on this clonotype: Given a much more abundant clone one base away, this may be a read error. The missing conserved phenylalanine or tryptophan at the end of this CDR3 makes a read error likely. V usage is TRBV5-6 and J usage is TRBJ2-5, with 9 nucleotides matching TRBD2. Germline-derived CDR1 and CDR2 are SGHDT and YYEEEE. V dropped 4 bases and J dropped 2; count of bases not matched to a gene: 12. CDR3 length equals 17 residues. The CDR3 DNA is TGTGCCAGCAGCCCGGAAGGAAGCGGGGGGCCTCAAGAGACCCAGTACCTC. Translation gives CASSPEGSGGPQETQYL.

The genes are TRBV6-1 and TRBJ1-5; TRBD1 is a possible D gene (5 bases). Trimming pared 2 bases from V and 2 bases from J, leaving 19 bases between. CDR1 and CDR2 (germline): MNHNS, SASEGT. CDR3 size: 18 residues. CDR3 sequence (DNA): TGTGCCAGCAGTGAACATCAAGTAGTCAGGGCACGCAATCAGCCCCAGCATTTT. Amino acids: CASSEHQVVRARNQPQHF.

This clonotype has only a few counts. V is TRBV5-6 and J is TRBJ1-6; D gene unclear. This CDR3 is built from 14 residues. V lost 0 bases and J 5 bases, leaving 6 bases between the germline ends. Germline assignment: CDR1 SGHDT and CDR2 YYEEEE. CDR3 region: CASSLGVNNSPLHF. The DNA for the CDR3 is TGTGCCAGCAGCTTGGGGGTGAATAATTCACCCCTCCACTTT.

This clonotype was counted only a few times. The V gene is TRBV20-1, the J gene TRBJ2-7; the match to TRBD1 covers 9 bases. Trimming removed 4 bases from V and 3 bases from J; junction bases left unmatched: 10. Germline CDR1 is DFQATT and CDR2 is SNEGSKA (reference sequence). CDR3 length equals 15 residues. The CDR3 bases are TGCAGTGCTATAACCTCGGGACAGGGCCACTACGAGCAGTACTTC. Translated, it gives CSAITSGQGHYEQYF.

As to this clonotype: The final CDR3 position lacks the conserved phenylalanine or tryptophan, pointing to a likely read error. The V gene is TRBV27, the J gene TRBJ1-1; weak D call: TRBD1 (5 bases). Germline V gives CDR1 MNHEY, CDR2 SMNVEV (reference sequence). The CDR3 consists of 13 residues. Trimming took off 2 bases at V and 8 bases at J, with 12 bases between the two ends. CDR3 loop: CASSLMTGTEAFC. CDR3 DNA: TGTGCCAGCAGTTTAATGACGGGGACCGAAGCTTTCTGT.

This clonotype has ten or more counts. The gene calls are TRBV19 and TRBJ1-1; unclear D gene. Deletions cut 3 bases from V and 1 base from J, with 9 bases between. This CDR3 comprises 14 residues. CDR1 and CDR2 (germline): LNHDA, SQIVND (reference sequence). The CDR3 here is CASSIPRENTEAFF. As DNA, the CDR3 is TGTGCCAGTAGTATCCCCAGAGAGAACACTGAAGCTTTCTTT.

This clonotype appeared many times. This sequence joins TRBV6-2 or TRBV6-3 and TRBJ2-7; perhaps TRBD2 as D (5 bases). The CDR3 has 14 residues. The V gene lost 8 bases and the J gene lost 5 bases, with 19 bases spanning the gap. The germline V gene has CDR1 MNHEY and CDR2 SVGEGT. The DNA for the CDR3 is TGTGCCAGCCTACACTCGCAAGGGAGAGACGAGCAGTACTTC. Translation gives CASLHSQGRDEQYF.

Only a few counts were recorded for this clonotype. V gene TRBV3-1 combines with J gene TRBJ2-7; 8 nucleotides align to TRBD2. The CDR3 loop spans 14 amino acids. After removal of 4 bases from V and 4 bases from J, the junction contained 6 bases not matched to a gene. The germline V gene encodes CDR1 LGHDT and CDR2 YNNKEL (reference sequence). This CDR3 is CASSPTSGLYEQYF. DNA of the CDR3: TGTGCCAGCAGCCCCACTAGCGGACTGTACGAGCAGTACTTC.

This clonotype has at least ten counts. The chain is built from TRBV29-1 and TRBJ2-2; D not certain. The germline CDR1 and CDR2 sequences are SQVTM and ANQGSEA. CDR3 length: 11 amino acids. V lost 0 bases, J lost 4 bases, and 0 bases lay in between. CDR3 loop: CSVEDTGELFF. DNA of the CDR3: TGCAGCGTTGAAGACACCGGGGAGCTGTTTTTT.

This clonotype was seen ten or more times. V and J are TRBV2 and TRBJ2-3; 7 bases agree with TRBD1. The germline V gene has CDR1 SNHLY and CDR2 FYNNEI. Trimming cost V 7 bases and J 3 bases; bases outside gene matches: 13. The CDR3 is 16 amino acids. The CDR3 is CASIPKGAGGTDTQYF. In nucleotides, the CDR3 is TGTGCCAGCATTCCTAAAGGGGCAGGGGGTACAGATACGCAGTATTTT.

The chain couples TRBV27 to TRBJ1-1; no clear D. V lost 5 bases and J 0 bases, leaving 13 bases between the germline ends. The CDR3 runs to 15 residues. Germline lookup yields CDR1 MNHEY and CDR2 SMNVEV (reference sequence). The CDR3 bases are TGTGCCAGCAGTAGGATAGAGGGTATGAACACTGAAGCTTTCTTT. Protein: CASSRIEGMNTEAFF.

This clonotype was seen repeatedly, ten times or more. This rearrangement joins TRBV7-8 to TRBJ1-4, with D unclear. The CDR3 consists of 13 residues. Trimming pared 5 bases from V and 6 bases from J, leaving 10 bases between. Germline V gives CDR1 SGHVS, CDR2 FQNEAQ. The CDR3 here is CASSPLSDEKLFF. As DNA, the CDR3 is TGTGCCAGCAGCCCGTTGAGTGATGAAAAACTGTTTTTT.

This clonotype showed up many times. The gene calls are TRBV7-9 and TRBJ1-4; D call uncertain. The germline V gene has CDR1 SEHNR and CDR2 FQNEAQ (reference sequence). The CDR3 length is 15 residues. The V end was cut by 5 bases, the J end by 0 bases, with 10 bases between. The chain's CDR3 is CASSIGVTTNEKLFF. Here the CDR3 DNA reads TGTGCCAGCAGCATCGGGGTTACAACTAATGAAAAACTGTTTTTT. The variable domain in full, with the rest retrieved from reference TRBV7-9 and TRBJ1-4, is DTGVSQNPRHKITKRGQNVTFRCDPISEHNRLYWYRQTLGQGPEFLTYFQNEAQLEKSRLLSDRFSAERPKGSFSTLEIQRTEQGDSAMYLCASSIGVTTNEKLFFGSGTQLSVL.

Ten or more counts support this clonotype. DNA for the CDR3: TGTGCCAGCAGTTCACCAGGACAGAATGCCCCCTACGAGCAGTACTTC. Its protein product is CASSSPGQNAPYEQYF. The genes are TRBV28 and TRBJ2-7; D possibly corresponds to TRBD1 (6 bases). Germline CDR1 and CDR2: MDHEN and SYDVKM. This CDR3 has 16 amino acids. V lost 4 bases, J lost 2 bases, and 18 bases lay in between.

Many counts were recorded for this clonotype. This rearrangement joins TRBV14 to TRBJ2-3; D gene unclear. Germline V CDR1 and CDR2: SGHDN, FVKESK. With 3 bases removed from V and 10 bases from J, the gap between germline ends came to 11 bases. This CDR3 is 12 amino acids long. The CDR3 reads CASSQPKMAQYF. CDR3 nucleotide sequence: TGTGCCAGCAGCCAGCCTAAGATGGCGCAGTATTTT.

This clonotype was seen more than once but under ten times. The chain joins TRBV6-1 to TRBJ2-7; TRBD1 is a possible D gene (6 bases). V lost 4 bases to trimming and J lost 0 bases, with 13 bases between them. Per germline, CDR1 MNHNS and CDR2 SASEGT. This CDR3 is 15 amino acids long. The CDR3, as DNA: TGTGCCAGCAGTGCCCTGGACAGCAGCTCCTACGAGCAGTACTTC. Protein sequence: CASSALDSSSYEQYF.

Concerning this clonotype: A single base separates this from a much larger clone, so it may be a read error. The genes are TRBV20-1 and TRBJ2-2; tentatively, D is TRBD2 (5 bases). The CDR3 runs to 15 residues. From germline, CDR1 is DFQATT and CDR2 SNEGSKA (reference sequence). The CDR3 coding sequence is TGCAGTGCTAGAGACGAGACATCGAACACCGGGGAGCTGGTTTTT. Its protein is CSARDETSNTGELVF.